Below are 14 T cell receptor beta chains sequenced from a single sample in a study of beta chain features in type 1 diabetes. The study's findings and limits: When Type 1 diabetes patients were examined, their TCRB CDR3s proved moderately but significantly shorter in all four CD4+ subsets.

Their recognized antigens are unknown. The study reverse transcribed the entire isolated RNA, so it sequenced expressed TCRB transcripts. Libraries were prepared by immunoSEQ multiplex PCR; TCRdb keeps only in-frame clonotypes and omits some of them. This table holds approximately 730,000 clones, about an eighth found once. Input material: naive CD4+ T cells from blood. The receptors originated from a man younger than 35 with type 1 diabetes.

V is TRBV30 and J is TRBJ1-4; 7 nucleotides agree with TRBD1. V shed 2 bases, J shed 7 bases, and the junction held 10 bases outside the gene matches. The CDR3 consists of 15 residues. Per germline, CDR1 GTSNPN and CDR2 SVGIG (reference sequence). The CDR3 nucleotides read TGTGCCTGGAGTCACAGGGGAGTATTTGGTGAAAAACTGTTTTTT. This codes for CAWSHRGVFGEKLFF.

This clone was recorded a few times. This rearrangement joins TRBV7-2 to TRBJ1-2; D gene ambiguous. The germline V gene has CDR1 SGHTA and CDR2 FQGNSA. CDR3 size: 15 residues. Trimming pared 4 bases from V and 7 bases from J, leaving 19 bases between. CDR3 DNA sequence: TGTGCCAGCAGCTCGCCTGCTCTCACGATGCGTGGCTACACCTTC. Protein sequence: CASSSPALTMRGYTF.

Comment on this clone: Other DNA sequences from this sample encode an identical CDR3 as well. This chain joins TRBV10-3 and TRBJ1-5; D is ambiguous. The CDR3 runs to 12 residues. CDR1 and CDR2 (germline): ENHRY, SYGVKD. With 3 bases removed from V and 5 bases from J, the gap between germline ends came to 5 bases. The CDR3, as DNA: TGTGCCATCAGTGACGGAGATCAGCCCCAGCATTTT. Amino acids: CAISDGDQPQHF.

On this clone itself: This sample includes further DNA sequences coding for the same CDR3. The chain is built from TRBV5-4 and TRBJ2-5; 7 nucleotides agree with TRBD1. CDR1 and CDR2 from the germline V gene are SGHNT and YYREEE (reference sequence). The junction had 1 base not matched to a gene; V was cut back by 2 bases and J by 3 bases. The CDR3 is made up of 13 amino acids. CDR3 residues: CASSFTGEETQYF. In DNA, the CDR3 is TGTGCCAGCAGCTTTACAGGGGAAGAGACCCAGTACTTC. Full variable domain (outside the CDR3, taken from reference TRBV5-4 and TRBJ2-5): ETGVTQSPTHLIKTRGQQVTLRCSSQSGHNTVSWYQQALGQGPQFIFQYYREEENGRGNFPPRFSGLQFPNYSSELNVNALELDDSALYLCASSFTGEETQYFGPGTRLLVL.

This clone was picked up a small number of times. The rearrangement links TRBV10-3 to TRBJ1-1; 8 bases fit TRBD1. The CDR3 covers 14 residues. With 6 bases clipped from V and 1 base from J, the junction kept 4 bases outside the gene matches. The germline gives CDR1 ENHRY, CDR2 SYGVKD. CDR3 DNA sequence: TGTGCCATCAGAGTACAGGGGGAGAACACTGAAGCTTTCTTT. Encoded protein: CAIRVQGENTEAFF.

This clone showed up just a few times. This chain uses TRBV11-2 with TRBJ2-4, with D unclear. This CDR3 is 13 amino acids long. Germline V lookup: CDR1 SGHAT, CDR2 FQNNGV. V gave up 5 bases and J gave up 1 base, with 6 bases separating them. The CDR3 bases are TGTGCCAGCAGCAGGGTGGCCAAAAACATTCAGTACTTC. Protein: CASSRVAKNIQYF.

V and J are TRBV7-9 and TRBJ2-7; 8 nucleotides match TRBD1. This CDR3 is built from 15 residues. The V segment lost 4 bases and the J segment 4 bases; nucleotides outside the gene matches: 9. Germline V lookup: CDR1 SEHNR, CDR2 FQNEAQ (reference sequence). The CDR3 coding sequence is TGTGCCAGCAGCTCAGCAGGGGGCGTGAAGTACGAGCAGTACTTC. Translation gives CASSSAGGVKYEQYF. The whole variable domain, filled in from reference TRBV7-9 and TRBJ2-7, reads DTGVSQNPRHKITKRGQNVTFRCDPISEHNRLYWYRQTLGQGPEFLTYFQNEAQLEKSRLLSDRFSAERPKGSFSTLEIQRTEQGDSAMYLCASSSAGGVKYEQYFGPGTRLTVT.

The CDR3 nucleotides are TGTGCCAGTAACCGGGACACCAGCTCCTACAATGAGCAGTTCTTC. As protein: CASNRDTSSYNEQFF. V usage is TRBV19 and J usage is TRBJ2-1, with TRBD1 as a possible D gene (6 bases). V lost 7 bases and J lost 0, with 13 bases in between. This CDR3 has 15 amino acids. Germline V gene sequence: CDR1 LNHDA, CDR2 SQIVND (reference sequence).

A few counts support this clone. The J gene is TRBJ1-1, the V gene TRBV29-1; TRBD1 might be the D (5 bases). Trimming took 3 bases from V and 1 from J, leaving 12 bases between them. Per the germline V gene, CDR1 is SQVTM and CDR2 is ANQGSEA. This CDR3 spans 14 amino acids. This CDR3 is CSVDTGGGNTEAFF. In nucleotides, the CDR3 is TGCAGCGTTGATACGGGGGGAGGGAACACTGAAGCTTTCTTT. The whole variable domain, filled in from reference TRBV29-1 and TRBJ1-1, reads SAVISQKPSRDICQRGTSLTIQCQVDSQVTMMFWYRQQPGQSLTLIATANQGSEATYESGFVIDKFPISRPNLTFSTLTVSNMSPEDSSIYLCSVDTGGGNTEAFFGQGTRLTVV.

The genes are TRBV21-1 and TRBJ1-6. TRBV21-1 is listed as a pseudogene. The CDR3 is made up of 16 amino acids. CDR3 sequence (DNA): TGTGCCAGCAGCAAAGAATCTGCCCCGGGGAATTCACCCCTCCACTTT. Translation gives CASSKESAPGNSPLHF.

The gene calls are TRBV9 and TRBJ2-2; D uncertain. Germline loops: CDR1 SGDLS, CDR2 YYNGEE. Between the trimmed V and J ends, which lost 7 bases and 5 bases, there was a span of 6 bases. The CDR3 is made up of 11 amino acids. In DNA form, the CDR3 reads TGTGCCAGCGGTCAGACCGGGGAGCTGTTTTTT. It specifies CASGQTGELFF.

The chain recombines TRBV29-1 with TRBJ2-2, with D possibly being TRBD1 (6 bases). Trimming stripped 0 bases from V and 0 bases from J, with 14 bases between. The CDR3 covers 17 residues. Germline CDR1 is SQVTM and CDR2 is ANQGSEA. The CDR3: CSVEDPIRTANTGELFF. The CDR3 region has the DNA TGCAGCGTTGAAGATCCCATCAGGACAGCGAACACCGGGGAGCTGTTTTTT.

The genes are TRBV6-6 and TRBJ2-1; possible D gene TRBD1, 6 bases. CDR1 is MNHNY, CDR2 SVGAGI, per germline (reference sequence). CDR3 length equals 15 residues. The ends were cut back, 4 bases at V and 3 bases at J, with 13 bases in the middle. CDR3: CASSSRGQVYNEQFF. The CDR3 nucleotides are TGTGCCAGCAGTTCCAGGGGCCAGGTCTACAATGAGCAGTTCTTC.

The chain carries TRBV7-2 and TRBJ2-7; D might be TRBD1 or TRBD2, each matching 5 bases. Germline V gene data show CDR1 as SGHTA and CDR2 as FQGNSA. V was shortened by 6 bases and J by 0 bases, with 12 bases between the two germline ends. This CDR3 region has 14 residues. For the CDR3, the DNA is TGTGCCAGCAGTCTCACGGGGCCCTCCTACGAGCAGTACTTC. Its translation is CASSLTGPSYEQYF.